One and the same sample provided the 10 T cell receptor beta chains below, sequenced in a study of vaccination and CD4 T cells after COVID-19. Their antigens are not known. Stated treatment: roughly 10-day PBMC culture with coronavirus spike peptide pools or control peptides (ViraFEST assay). Those CD4+ T cells from the unexposed donor predate the COVID-19 pandemic (2011-2018). Oncomine TCR Beta short-read sequencing was applied to DNA from cultured CD4+ T cells. From the PCR reads, TCRdb called clonotypes with MiXCR, one entry per CDR3 protein. The profile shows several thousand distinct CDR3 sequences, more than 50% of them singletons. The sample taken for sequencing was CD4+ T cells from blood, cultured in vitro. These receptors all come from a human donor in good health.

This rearrangement joins TRBV7-9 to TRBJ1-4; a weak D match, TRBD1 (5 bases). Germline CDR1 reads SEHNR; CDR2 reads FQNEAQ (reference sequence). V was cut by 5 bases and J by 10 bases, with 14 bases left in between. This CDR3 contains 13 residues. The DNA for the CDR3 is TGTGCCAGCAGCGGCCCCGCGGGGGGAAAACTGTTTTTT. This gives the protein CASSGPAGGKLFF.

The rearrangement links TRBV7-2 to TRBJ2-2; 9 bases agree with TRBD2. Germline V CDR1 and CDR2: SGHTA, FQGNSA. Trimming took 2 bases from V and 0 from J; bases not matched to a gene: 7. The CDR3 contains 18 residues. The CDR3 sequence: CASSLWGGGAANTGELFF. Here the CDR3 DNA reads TGTGCCAGCAGCTTATGGGGCGGGGGGGCCGCGAACACCGGGGAGCTGTTTTTT.

This chain uses TRBV9 with TRBJ2-3; D ambiguous. The CDR3 consists of 11 residues. V was shortened by 0 bases and J by 6 bases, with 2 bases between the two germline ends. Germline lookup yields CDR1 SGDLS and CDR2 YYNGEE. The CDR3 reads CASSVDDTQYF. CDR3 DNA: TGTGCCAGCAGCGTAGATGATACGCAGTATTTT.

This chain joins TRBV6-5 and TRBJ1-2; D is unclear. The germline gives CDR1 MNHEY, CDR2 SVGAGI. V was pared by 0 bases and J by 4 bases, with 12 bases between. This CDR3 contains 15 residues. In DNA form, the CDR3 reads TGTGCCAGCAGTTACTCTGGAGCCGGATCCTATGGCTACACCTTC. Translation: CASSYSGAGSYGYTF.

This chain connects TRBV20-1 to TRBJ2-1; TRBD1 agrees at 7 bases. CDR1 and CDR2 from the germline V gene are DFQATT and SNEGSKA (reference sequence). V lost 3 bases, J lost 2 bases, and 4 bases stayed unmatched. CDR3 length equals 14 residues. CDR3 residues: CSASGRGTYNEQFF. For the CDR3, the DNA is TGCAGTGCTAGCGGCAGGGGGACCTACAATGAGCAGTTCTTC.

The chain has TRBV11-2 and TRBJ2-3; 7 bases align to TRBD1. Germline CDR1 reads SGHAT; CDR2 reads FQNNGV. Germline trimming cut 4 bases from V and 0 bases from J; bases unmatched to any gene: 10. CDR3 size: 17 residues. The CDR3 region is CASSSPLGDSSTDTQYF. CDR3 sequence (DNA): TGTGCCAGCAGCTCCCCCCTGGGGGACAGTAGCACAGATACGCAGTATTTT.

CDR3 sequence: CASSIGTSENEQYF. As DNA, the CDR3 is TGTGCCAGCAGCATCGGGACTAGCGAAAACGAGCAGTACTTC. The chain couples TRBV6-1 to TRBJ2-7, with TRBD2 matching over 10 bases. Germline-derived CDR1 and CDR2 are MNHNS and SASEGT. Trimming took 6 bases from V and 5 from J; bases not matched to a gene: 7. The CDR3 has 14 amino acids.

This clonotype appeared a few times. The chain recombines TRBV20-1 with TRBJ1-1; D is uncertain. V was pared by 1 base and J by 4 bases, with 7 bases between. This CDR3 region has 12 residues. CDR1 and CDR2 (germline): DFQATT, SNEGSKA (reference sequence). The CDR3 protein is CSARAPGTEAFF. In DNA form, the CDR3 reads TGCAGTGCTAGAGCCCCAGGCACTGAAGCTTTCTTT.

This clonotype is large within its sample. This chain uses TRBV7-2 with TRBJ1-2, with a weak D call TRBD1 (6 bases). Germline CDR1 is SGHTA and CDR2 is FQGNSA. This CDR3 has 13 residues. Trimming pared 5 bases from V and 6 bases from J, leaving 13 bases between. The CDR3 sequence: CASSKAQGNGYTF. CDR3 coding DNA: TGTGCCAGCAGCAAAGCACAGGGAAATGGCTACACCTTC.

This clonotype appeared a few times. The J gene is TRBJ2-2, the V gene TRBV6-4; D remains ambiguous. CDR1 and CDR2 from the germline V gene are MRHNA and SNTAGT. There are 14 residues in the CDR3. V was pared by 2 bases and J by 6 bases, with 10 bases between. The CDR3 spells CASSDGQSAGELFF. The CDR3, as DNA: TGTGCCAGCAGTGACGGGCAATCAGCCGGGGAGCTGTTTTTT.